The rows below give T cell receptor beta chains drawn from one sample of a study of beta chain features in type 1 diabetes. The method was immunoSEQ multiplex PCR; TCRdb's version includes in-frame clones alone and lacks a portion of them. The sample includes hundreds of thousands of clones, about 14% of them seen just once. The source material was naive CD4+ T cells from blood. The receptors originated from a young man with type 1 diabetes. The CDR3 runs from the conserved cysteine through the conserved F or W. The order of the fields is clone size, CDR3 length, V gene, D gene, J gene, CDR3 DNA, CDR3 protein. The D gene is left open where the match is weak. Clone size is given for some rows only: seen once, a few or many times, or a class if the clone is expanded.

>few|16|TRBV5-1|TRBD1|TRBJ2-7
TGCGCCAGCAGCTTGGGGGAACAGGGGCTCTCCTACGAGCAGTACTTC
CASSLGEQGLSYEQYF
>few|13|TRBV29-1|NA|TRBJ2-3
TGCAGCGCCCCTCCCCCCGGCACAGATACGCAGTATTTT
CSAPPPGTDTQYF
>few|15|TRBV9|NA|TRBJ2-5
TGTGCCAGCAGCGTCTCCGGGGGCCTCCAAGAGACCCAGTACTTC
CASSVSGGLQETQYF
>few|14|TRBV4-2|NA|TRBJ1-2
TGTGCCAGCAGCCAAGTAGCATCGACCTATGGCTACACCTTC
CASSQVASTYGYTF
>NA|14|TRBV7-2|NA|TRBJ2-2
TGTGCCAGCAGCTCAGGACAGAACACCGGGGAGCTGTTTTTT
CASSSGQNTGELFF
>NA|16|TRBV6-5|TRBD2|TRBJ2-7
TGTGCCAGCAGTTACTCCGGACTAGCGGGCGCCTACGAGCAGTACTTC
CASSYSGLAGAYEQYF
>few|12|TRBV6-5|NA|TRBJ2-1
TGTGCCAGCAAGGGCAGCTACAATGAGCAGTTCTTC
CASKGSYNEQFF
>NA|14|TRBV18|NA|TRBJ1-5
TGTGCCAGCTCACGAGGCGGGGGCGACCAGCCCCAGCATTTT
CASSRGGGDQPQHF
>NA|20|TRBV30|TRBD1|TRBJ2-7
TGTGCCTGGAGTGTAGAGGGGACAGCCGTCCTAAGGGCAAACTACTACGAGCAGTACTTC
CAWSVEGTAVLRANYYEQYF
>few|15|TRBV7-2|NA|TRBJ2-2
TGTGCCAGCAGCTTTCCGGGACCACCAACCGGGGAGCTGTTTTTT
CASSFPGPPTGELFF
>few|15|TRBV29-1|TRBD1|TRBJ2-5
TGCAGCGTCGCAACCGGGACAGGGGGCCTGGAGACCCAGTACTTC
CSVATGTGGLETQYF
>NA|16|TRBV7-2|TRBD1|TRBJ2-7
TGTGCCAGCAGCTTACCACAGGACAGGAACTCCTACGAGCAGTACTTC
CASSLPQDRNSYEQYF
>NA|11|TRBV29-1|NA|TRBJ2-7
TGCAGCGTTGCGGGTAGTTACGAGCAGTACTTC
CSVAGSYEQYF
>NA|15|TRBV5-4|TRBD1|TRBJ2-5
TGTGCCAGCAGCTCACGGGGACAGCTCCAAGAGACCCAGTACTTC
CASSSRGQLQETQYF
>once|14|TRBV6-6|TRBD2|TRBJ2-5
TGTGCCAGCAGGCGACCCGGACTAGGAGAGACCCAGTACTTC
CASRRPGLGETQYF
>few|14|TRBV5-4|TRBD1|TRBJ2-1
TGTGCCAGCAGCCCCCGGACAGGGTGGAATGAGCAGTTCTTC
CASSPRTGWNEQFF
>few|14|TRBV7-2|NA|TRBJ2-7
TGTGCCAGCAGCTTGGGGACTTCAACCTACGAGCAGTACTTC
CASSLGTSTYEQYF
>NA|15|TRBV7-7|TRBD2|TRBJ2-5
TGTGCTAGCAGCTCCTTACTAGCGGGAGAAGAGACCCAGTACTTC
CASSSLLAGEETQYF
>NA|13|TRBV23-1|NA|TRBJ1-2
TGCGCCAGCAGTCAACCCTCTCACTATGGCTACACCTTC
CASSQPSHYGYTF
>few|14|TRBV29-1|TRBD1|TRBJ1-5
TGCAGCGTTGGGGGACAGGGGGGCAATCAGCCCCAGCATTTT
CSVGGQGGNQPQHF
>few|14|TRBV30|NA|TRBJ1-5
TGTGCCTGGAGAGTGGTCGGGTCGGACCAGCCCCAGCATTTT
CAWRVVGSDQPQHF
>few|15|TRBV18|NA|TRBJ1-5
TGTGCCAGCTCCCCCGGTTGGGACGACCATCAGCCCCAGCATTTT
CASSPGWDDHQPQHF
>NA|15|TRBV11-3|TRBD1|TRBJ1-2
TGTGCCAGCAGCTTAGGTCGAACAGGGGCCGTCGGCTACACCTTC
CASSLGRTGAVGYTF
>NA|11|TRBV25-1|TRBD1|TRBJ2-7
TGTGCCAGCGTAGGACAGGGGGAGCAGTACTTC
CASVGQGEQYF
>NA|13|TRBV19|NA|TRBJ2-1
TGTGCCAGTAGTATGTCCAGATTCAATGAGCAGTTCTTC
CASSMSRFNEQFF
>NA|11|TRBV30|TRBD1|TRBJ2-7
TGTGCCCGTGGACAGGGCTACGAGCAGTACTTC
CARGQGYEQYF
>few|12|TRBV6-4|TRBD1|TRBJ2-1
TGTGCCAGCAGTGGACAGGGAGTTGAGCAGTTCTTC
CASSGQGVEQFF
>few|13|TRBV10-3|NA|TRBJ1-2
TGTGCCATCAGTGAGTCAGGGGAAAATGGCTACACCTTC
CAISESGENGYTF
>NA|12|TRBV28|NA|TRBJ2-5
TGTGCCAGCAGGGCCTTAGGGGAGACCCAGTACTTC
CASRALGETQYF
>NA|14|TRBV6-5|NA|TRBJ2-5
TGTGCCAGCAGCCCAAGGACAGCCGGAGAGACCCAGTACTTC
CASSPRTAGETQYF
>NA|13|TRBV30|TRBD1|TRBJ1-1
TGTGCCTGGACCTTACAGGGGTCCACTGAAGCTTTCTTT
CAWTLQGSTEAFF
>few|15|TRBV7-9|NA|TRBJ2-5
TGTGCCAGCAGCTTAAACAGAGGCTCATCGGAGACCCAGTACTTC
CASSLNRGSSETQYF
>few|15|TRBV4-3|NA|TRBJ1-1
TGCGCCAGCAGCCCATCGGGCCCCTGGGCCACTGAAGCTTTCTTT
CASSPSGPWATEAFF
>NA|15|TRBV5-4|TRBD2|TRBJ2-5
TGTGCCAGCAGCTTGGAGGGGAGGGGACAAGAGACCCAGTACTTC
CASSLEGRGQETQYF
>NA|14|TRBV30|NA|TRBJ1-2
TGTGCCTGGATTGCTGGGGGTTTCCTCTATGGCTACACCTTC
CAWIAGGFLYGYTF
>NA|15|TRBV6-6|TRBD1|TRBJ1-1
TGTGCCAGCAGTTACCTGGGGACAGGGAACACTGAAGCTTTCTTT
CASSYLGTGNTEAFF
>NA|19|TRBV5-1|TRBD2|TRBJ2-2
TGCGCCAGCAGCCTCCAGCGGGGTAGCGGGAGTTTGAACACCGGGGAGCTGTTTTTT
CASSLQRGSGSLNTGELFF
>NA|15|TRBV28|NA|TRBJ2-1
TGTGCCAGCAGTTTACTGGAGGTGGGTCACAATGAGCAGTTCTTC
CASSLLEVGHNEQFF
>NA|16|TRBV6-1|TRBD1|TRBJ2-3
TGTGCCAGCAGTGAGAGGACAGGGCTGAGAAGAGATACGCAGTATTTT
CASSERTGLRRDTQYF
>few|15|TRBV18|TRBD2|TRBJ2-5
TGTGCCAGCTCACCATGGGCTAGCGGAATAGAGACCCAGTACTTC
CASSPWASGIETQYF
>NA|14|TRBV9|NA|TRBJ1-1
TGTGCCAGCAGCGTTATTGGCTCGGGCACTGAAGCTTTCTTT
CASSVIGSGTEAFF
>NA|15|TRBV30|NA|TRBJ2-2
TGTGCCTGGAGTGTGCAGGGTAGGCTCGCCGGGGAGCTGTTTTTT
CAWSVQGRLAGELFF
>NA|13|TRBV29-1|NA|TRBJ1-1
TGCAGCGTGTTCGGGGGAGGGAACACTGAAGCTTTCTTT
CSVFGGGNTEAFF
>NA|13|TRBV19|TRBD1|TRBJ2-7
TGTGCCAGTAACCGGGACAGGGCGTCTGAGCAGTACTTC
CASNRDRASEQYF
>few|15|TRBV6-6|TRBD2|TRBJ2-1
TGTGCCAGCAGTTACAGTAGCGGGGGCTACAATGAGCAGTTCTTC
CASSYSSGGYNEQFF
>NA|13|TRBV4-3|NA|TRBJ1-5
TGCGCCAGCAGCCAAGTTCTGGATCAGCCCCAGCATTTT
CASSQVLDQPQHF
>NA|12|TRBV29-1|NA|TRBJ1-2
TGCAGCGTTGATCTGGGCCACTATGGCTACACCTTC
CSVDLGHYGYTF
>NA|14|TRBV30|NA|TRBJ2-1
TGTGCCTGGATCAGTGGGACCGCATACAATGAGCAGTTCTTC
CAWISGTAYNEQFF
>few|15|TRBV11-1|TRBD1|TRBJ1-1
TGTGCCAGCAGCTCGGGACAGGGGAAGAGCACTGAAGCTTTCTTT
CASSSGQGKSTEAFF
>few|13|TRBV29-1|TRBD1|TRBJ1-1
TGCAGCGTAGACAGGGTGTTCGGCACTGAAGCTTTCTTT
CSVDRVFGTEAFF
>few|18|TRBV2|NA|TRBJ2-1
TGTGCCGTCAGGGGGGCCGGCACGATTCAATTCTCCTACAATGAGCAGTTCTTC
CAVRGAGTIQFSYNEQFF
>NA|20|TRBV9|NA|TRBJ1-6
TGTGCCAGCAGCCCAAATCTCCGGACGGAGCTCCCCTCGAATAATTCACCCCTCCACTTT
CASSPNLRTELPSNNSPLHF
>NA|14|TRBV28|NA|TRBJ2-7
TGTGCCAGCAGTCTCGGACAGACGCCCGACGAGCAGTACTTC
CASSLGQTPDEQYF
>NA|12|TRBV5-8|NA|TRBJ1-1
TGTGCCAGCAGCTCAACAGGGCATGAAGCTTTCTTT
CASSSTGHEAFF
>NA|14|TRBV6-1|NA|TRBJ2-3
TGTGCCAGCAGTGAAGCGGTCTTACGGGATACGCAGTATTTT
CASSEAVLRDTQYF